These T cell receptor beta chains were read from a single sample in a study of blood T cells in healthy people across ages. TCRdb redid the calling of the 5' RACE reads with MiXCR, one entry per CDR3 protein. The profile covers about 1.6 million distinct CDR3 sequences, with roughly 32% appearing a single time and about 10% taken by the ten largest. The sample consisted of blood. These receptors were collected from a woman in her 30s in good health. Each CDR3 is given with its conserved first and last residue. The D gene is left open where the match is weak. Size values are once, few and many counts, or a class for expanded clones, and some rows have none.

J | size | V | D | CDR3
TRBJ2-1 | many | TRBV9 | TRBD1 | CASSVGGGGSYNEQFF
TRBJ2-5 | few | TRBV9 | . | CASSESLDSGQETQYF
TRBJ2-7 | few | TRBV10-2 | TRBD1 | CASRRGTGGGEQYF
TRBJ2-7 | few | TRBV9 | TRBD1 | CASSVGTGNTYEQYF
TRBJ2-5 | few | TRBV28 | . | CASKPGGQTQETQYF
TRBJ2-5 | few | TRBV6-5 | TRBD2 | CASSTGGPEETQYF
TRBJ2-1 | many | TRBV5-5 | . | CASSLEPTSYNEQFF
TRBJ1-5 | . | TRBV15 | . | CATSRDERNSNQPQHF
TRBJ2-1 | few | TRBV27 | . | CASSLSWQTYNEQFF
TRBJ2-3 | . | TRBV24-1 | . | CATSSRRTDTQYF
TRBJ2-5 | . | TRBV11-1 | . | CASSPREGKETQYF
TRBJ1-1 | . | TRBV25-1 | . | CASSDPNGGTEAFF
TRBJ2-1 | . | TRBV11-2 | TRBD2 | CASSLGAGGPMDEQFF
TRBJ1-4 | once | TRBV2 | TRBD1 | CASSARGPGNEKLFF
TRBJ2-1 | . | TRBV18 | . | CASSLLGAVYNEQFF
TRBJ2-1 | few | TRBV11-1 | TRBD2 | CASSSGSIHNEQFF
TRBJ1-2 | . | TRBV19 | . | CARPQYQDIPTEEANYGYTF
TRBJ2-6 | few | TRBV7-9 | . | CASNQLLGDSSVGANVLTF
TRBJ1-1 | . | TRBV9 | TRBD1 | CASSVNSDRGAEAFF
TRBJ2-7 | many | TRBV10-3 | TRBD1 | CATTGNQGAAYEQYF
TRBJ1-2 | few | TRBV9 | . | CASSVQGSNGYTF
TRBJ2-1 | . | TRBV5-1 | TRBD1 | CASSATGTGSNEQFF
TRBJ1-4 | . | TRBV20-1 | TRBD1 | CSARRQGSNEKLFF
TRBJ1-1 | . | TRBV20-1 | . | CSASLRANTEAFF
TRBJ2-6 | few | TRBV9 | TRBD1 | CASSVGGTASSGANVLTF
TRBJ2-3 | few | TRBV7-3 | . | CASSSQAGTDTQYF
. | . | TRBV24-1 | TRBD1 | CATSDAGQGYNEQYF
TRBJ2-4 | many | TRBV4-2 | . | CASSQAPSNIAKNIQYF
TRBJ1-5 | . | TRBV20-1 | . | CSAREGLQPQHF
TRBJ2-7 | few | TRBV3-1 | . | CASSQASGNRYEQYF
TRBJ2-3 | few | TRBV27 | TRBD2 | CASSLSLPSGSTDTQYF
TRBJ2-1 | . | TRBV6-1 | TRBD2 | CASSESFWGGGFF
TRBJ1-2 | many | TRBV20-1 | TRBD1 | CSASPRDRGYGYTF
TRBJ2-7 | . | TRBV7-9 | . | CASSLDVRDPSYEQYF
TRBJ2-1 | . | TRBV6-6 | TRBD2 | CASSLKLAGGHGFF
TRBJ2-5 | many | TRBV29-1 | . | CSGDRQETQYF
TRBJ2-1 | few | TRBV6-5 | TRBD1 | CASSRPGQKYNEQFF
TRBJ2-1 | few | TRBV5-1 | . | CASSFRGAYDEQFF
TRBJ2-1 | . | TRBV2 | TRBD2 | CASSLLREGPSEQFF
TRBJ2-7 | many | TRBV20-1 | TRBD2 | CSASTSAQTGQYF
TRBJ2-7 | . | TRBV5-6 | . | CASSLTTKRGPYEQYF